This T cell receptor (beta chain) was observed in a study of shared clonotypes between healthy human individuals. DNA at about 210 ng, approximately 30,000 T cell genomes, went into sorted-subset replicate PCRs. The repertoire was sequenced with immunoSEQ multiplex PCR; TCRdb's copy has only in-frame clones and lacks some. Of over a million clones listed, around 97% were seen once; the top ten hold roughly 1.1%. For this clone: Its antigen is unknown.

Findings and limits, study-wide: Sequencing of the sorted subsets was shown by rarefaction to be incomplete despite large depth. Owing to a small donor count, the genetic and exposure-history diversity represented was limited.

Germline V lookup: CDR1 SGHVS, CDR2 FQNEAQ. After removal of 4 bases from V and 4 bases from J, the junction contained 10 bases not matched to a gene. The CDR3 is made up of 16 amino acids. The receptor was isolated from a man between 25 and 39 years old in good health. The gene calls are TRBV7-8 and TRBJ1-5; 7 bases are shared with TRBD1. The sample was naive CD4+ T cells sorted from blood. Subset here: CD45RA+ positively selected. The CDR3 spells CASSSTAPQGNQPQHF. The DNA of the CDR3 is TGTGCCAGCAGCTCCACAGCCCCACAGGGGAATCAGCCCCAGCATTTT. Full variable domain (remainder filled in from reference TRBV7-8 and TRBJ1-5): GAGVSQSPRYKVAKRGQDVALRCDPISGHVSLFWYQQALGQGPEFLTYFQNEAQLDKSGLPSDRFFAERPEGSVSTLKIQRTQQEDSAVYLCASSSTAPQGNQPQHFGDGTRLSIL.